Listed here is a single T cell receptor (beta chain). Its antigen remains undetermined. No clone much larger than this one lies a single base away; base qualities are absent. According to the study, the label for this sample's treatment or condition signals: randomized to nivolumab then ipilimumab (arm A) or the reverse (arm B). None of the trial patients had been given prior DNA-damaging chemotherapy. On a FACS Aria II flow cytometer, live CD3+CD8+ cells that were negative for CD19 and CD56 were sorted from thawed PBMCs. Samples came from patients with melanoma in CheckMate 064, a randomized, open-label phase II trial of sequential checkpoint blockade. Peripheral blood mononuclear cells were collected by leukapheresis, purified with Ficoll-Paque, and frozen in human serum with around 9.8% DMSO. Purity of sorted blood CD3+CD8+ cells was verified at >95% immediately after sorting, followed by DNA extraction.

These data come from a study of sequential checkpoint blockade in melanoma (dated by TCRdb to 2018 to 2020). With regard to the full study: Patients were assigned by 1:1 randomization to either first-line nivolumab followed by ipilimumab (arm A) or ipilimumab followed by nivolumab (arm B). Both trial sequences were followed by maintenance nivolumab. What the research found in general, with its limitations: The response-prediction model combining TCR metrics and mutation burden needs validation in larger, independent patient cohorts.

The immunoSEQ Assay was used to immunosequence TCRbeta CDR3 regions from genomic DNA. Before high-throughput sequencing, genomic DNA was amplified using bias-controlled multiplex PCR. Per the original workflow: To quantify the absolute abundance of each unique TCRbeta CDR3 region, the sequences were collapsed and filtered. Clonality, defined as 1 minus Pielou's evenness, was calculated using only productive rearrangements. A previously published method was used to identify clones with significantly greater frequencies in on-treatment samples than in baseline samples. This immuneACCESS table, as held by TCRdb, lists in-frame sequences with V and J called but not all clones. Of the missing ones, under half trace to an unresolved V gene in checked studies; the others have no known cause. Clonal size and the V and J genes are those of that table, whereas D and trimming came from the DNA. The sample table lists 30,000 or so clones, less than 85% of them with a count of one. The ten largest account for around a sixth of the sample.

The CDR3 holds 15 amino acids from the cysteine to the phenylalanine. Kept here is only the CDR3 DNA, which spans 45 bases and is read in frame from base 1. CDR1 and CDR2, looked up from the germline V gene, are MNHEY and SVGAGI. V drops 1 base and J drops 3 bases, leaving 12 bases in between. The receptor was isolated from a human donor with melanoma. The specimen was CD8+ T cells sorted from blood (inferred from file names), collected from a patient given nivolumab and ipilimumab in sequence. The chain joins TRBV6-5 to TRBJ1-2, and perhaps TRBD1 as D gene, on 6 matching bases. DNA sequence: TGTGCCAGCAGTTACTTTATCTCAGGGGACTATGGCTACACCTTC. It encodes CASSYFISGDYGYTF.